A single sample gave rise to the 13 T cell receptor beta chains below, sequenced in a study of blood T cell repertoires in COVID-19. Sequencing was performed with immunoSEQ multiplex PCR; in TCRdb, only in-frame clones are kept and a portion is missing. Of some 230,000 clones listed, 86% are singletons. The sample consisted of peripheral blood. All receptors come from a man aged 25-45 years who had recovered from COVID-19.

The gene calls are TRBV7-6 and TRBJ2-2; maybe TRBD2 (5 bases). The CDR3 consists of 17 residues. Germline lookup yields CDR1 SGHVS and CDR2 FNYEAQ. Trimming cost V 3 bases and J 3 bases, with 17 bases left between them. CDR3 DNA: TGTGCCAGCAGCTTCGTGGTAGCCGAGGGATACACCGGGGAGCTGTTTTTT. Encoded protein: CASSFVVAEGYTGELFF.

This clone appeared a single time. The chain links TRBV27 to TRBJ1-2; weak D call: TRBD1 (6 bases). Trimming pared 2 bases from V and 0 bases from J, leaving 10 bases between. The CDR3 is 15 amino acids. Germline lookup yields CDR1 MNHEY and CDR2 SMNVEV (reference sequence). The CDR3 loop reads CASSLMGAANYGYTF. Here the CDR3 DNA reads TGTGCCAGCAGTTTAATGGGGGCGGCTAACTATGGCTACACCTTC.

The chain recombines TRBV5-6 with TRBJ2-1; 11 bases align to TRBD2. The germline V gene encodes CDR1 SGHDT and CDR2 YYEEEE. The CDR3 is made up of 14 amino acids. V lost 7 bases to trimming and J lost 4 bases; unmatched junction nucleotides: 4. The CDR3 sequence: CASRWTSGYNEQFF. CDR3 sequence (DNA): TGTGCCAGCCGCTGGACTAGCGGGTACAATGAGCAGTTCTTC.

The rearrangement links TRBV7-9 to TRBJ2-7, with D possibly TRBD2 on 6 matching bases. Germline loops: CDR1 SEHNR, CDR2 FQNEAQ (reference sequence). This CDR3 is built from 12 residues. V was shortened by 3 bases and J by 5 bases, with 8 bases between the two germline ends. This chain's CDR3 is CASSLRRDEQYF. The CDR3 coding sequence is TGTGCCAGCAGCTTGAGGAGGGACGAGCAGTACTTC.

The rearrangement joins TRBV11-2 to TRBJ2-2, with D possibly being TRBD1 (5 bases). The length of the CDR3 is 17 residues. Germline V lookup: CDR1 SGHAT, CDR2 FQNNGV. V was shortened by 1 base and J by 2 bases, with 14 bases between the two germline ends. CDR3 amino acids: CASSLVGPVVNTGELFF. Written as DNA, the CDR3 is TGTGCCAGCAGCTTAGTGGGGCCGGTTGTAAACACCGGGGAGCTGTTTTTT.

The V gene is TRBV6-5, the J gene TRBJ2-5; the match to TRBD1 covers 8 bases. V lost 5 bases and J lost 5; bases outside the gene matches: 4. The CDR3 covers 13 residues. Germline V gene lookup returns CDR1 MNHEY and CDR2 SVGAGI. CDR3 nucleotides: TGTGCCAGCAGTCCGACAGGGGTCGAGACCCAGTACTTC. Translating it yields CASSPTGVETQYF.

This clone has more than one count but fewer than ten. The chain couples TRBV3-1 (or the pseudogene TRBV3-2) to TRBJ2-7; 7 bases fit TRBD1. Unmatched junction bases numbered 12, after V lost 4 bases and J lost 3 bases. The CDR3 sequence is 16 residues long. Germline V gene lookup returns CDR1 LGHDT and CDR2 YNNKEL (reference sequence). The CDR3 nucleotides are TGTGCCAGCAGCCCTATACAGGGGAAGGGGAACTACGAGCAGTACTTC. Protein: CASSPIQGKGNYEQYF.

V is TRBV27 and J is TRBJ2-2; 8 bases map to TRBD2. This CDR3 has 14 amino acids. CDR1 MNHEY and CDR2 SMNVEV come from the germline V gene (reference sequence). With V trimmed by 5 bases and J by 3 bases, 2 bases remained unmatched. The CDR3 loop reads CASSPRGDTGELFF. DNA of the CDR3: TGTGCCAGCAGTCCGCGGGGGGACACCGGGGAGCTGTTTTTT.

This chain links TRBV10-1 with TRBJ1-1; 8 nucleotides agree with TRBD1. J lost 1 base, V lost 3 bases, and 1 base had no gene match. Germline CDR1 is WNHNN and CDR2 is SYGVQD (reference sequence). This CDR3 spans 14 amino acids. The CDR3 here is CASSDDRGNTEAFF. The CDR3, as DNA: TGCGCCAGCAGTGACGACAGGGGGAACACTGAAGCTTTCTTT.

The CDR3 loop reads CASHSGQGWETQYF. The CDR3 DNA is TGTGCCAGTCACTCGGGACAGGGCTGGGAGACCCAGTACTTC. The V gene is TRBV19, the J gene TRBJ2-5; 9 nucleotides line up with TRBD1. CDR1 is LNHDA, CDR2 SQIVND, per germline (reference sequence). The CDR3 is made up of 14 amino acids. The trim removed 8 bases at V and 5 bases at J, leaving 9 bases unmatched.

The chain carries TRBV29-1 and TRBJ2-1, with 9 bases identical to TRBD2. CDR1 is SQVTM, CDR2 ANQGSEA, per germline. Unmatched junction bases numbered 3, after V lost 0 bases and J lost 9 bases. This CDR3 spans 13 amino acids. This chain's CDR3 is CSVEEEAGGEQFF. CDR3 DNA sequence: TGCAGCGTTGAAGAGGAAGCGGGGGGTGAGCAGTTCTTC.

This sequence joins TRBV7-9 and TRBJ2-3; 10 nucleotides agree with TRBD2. The CDR3 extends over 15 amino acids. The V segment lost 5 bases and the J segment 4 bases; nucleotides outside the gene matches: 6. Per germline, CDR1 SEHNR and CDR2 FQNEAQ (reference sequence). The CDR3 DNA reads as TGTGCCAGCAGCACAAGCGGGGGGGCAGCAGATACGCAGTATTTT. This gives the protein CASSTSGGAADTQYF.

This chain joins TRBV3-1 (or the pseudogene TRBV3-2) and TRBJ2-1; 7 nucleotides line up with TRBD1. The V segment lost 4 bases and the J segment 8 bases; nucleotides outside the gene matches: 11. Germline CDR1 LGHDT, CDR2 YNNKEL (reference sequence). The CDR3 covers 15 residues. CDR3 loop: CASSRPGGRADEQFF. The CDR3, as DNA: TGTGCCAGCAGCCGACCAGGGGGACGAGCGGATGAGCAGTTCTTC.